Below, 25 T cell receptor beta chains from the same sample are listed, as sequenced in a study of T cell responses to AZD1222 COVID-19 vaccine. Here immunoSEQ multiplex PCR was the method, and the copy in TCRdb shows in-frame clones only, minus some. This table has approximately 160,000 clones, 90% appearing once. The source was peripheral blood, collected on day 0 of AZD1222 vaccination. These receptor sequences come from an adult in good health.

The CDR3 spells CASSQVGPANEKLFF. The CDR3 nucleotides read TGCGCCAGCAGCCAAGTGGGGCCAGCTAATGAAAAACTGTTTTTT. The V call is TRBV4-3, the J call TRBJ1-4; weak D call: TRBD1 (5 bases). V was pared by 1 base and J by 3 bases, with 9 bases between. Germline assignment: CDR1 LGHNA and CDR2 YSLEER. The CDR3 sequence is 15 residues long.

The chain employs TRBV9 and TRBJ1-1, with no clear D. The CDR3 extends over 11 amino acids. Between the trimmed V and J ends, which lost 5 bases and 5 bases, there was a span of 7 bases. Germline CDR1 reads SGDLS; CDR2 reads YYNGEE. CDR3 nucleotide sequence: TGTGCCAGCAGTAGAGGGACTGAAGCTTTCTTT. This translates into CASSRGTEAFF.

The CDR3 protein is CASSSTGVTGGSTDTQYF. Here the CDR3 DNA reads TGTGCCAGCAGCTCTACTGGAGTTACAGGGGGGTCTACAGATACGCAGTATTTT. The V gene is TRBV13, the J gene TRBJ2-3; 8 nucleotides agree with TRBD1. Germline CDR1 is PRHDT and CDR2 is FYEKMQ (reference sequence). The CDR3 runs 18 residues. V was clipped by 4 bases and J by 3 bases; unmatched bases: 15. The variable domain in full, completed from reference TRBV13 and TRBJ2-3, reads AAGVIQSPRHLIKEKRETATLKCYPIPRHDTVYWYQQGPGQDPQFLISFYEKMQSDKGSIPDRFSAQQFSDYHSELNMSSLELGDSALYFCASSSTGVTGGSTDTQYFGPGTRLTVL.

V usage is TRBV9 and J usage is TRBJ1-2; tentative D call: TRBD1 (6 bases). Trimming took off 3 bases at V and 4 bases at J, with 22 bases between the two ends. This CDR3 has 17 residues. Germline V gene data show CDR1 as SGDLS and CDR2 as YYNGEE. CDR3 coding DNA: TGTGCCAGCAGCGCAACTCAGCCGGGGGGGCATGGCTATGGCTACACCTTC. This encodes CASSATQPGGHGYGYTF.

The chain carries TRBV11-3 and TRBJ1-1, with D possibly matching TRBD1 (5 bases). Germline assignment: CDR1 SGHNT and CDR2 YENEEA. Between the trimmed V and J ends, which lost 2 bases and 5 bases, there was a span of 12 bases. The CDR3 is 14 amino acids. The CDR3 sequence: CASSLLFRGTEAFF. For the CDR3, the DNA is TGTGCCAGCAGCTTACTATTTCGGGGGACTGAAGCTTTCTTT.

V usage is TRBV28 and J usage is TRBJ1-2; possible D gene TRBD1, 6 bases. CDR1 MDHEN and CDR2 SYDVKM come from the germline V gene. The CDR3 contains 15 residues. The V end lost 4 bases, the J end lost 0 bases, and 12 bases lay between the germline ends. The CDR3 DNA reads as TGTGCCAGCAGTTCCCCCCCAGGGGCTAACTATGGCTACACCTTC. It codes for CASSSPPGANYGYTF.

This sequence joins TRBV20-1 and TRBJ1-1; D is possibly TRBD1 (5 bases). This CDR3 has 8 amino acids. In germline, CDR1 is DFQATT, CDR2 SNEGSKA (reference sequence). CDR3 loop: CRGVEAFF. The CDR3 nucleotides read TGCAGGGGGGTTGAAGCTTTCTTT.

DNA for the CDR3: TGTGCCAGCAGCTCACAGGCGAACACTGAAGCTTTCTTT. Its translation is CASSSQANTEAFF. The rearrangement joins TRBV7-3 to TRBJ1-1; perhaps TRBD1 as D (5 bases). Germline CDR1 reads SGHTA; CDR2 reads FQGTGA. V lost 4 bases and J 1 base, leaving 7 bases between the germline ends. The CDR3 is made up of 13 amino acids.

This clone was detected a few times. CDR3 residues: CASSPTDRVGYTF. DNA for the CDR3: TGTGCCAGCAGCCCGACAGACAGGGTTGGCTACACCTTC. The chain has TRBV11-2 and TRBJ1-2, with 7 bases lining up with TRBD1. CDR1 is SGHAT, CDR2 FQNNGV, per germline. The CDR3 totals 13 residues. V dropped 5 bases and J dropped 7; count of bases not matched to a gene: 7. Full variable domain (remainder filled in from reference TRBV11-2 and TRBJ1-2): EAGVAQSPRYKIIEKRQSVAFWCNPISGHATLYWYQQILGQGPKLLIQFQNNGVVDDSQLPKDRFSAERLKGVDSTLKIQPAKLEDSAVYLCASSPTDRVGYTFGSGTRLTVV.

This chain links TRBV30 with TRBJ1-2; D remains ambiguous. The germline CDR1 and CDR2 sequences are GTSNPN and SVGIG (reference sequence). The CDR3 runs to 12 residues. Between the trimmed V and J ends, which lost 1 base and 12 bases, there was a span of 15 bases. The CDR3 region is CAWSAGLLGDTF. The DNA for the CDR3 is TGTGCCTGGAGTGCAGGCCTCCTTGGAGACACCTTC.

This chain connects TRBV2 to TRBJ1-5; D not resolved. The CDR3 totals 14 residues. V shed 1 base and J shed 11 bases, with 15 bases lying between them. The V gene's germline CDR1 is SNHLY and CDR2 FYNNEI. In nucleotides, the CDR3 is TGTGCCAGCAGTGAAGTTGGGCAGATTAAGACCCAGCATTTT. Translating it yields CASSEVGQIKTQHF.

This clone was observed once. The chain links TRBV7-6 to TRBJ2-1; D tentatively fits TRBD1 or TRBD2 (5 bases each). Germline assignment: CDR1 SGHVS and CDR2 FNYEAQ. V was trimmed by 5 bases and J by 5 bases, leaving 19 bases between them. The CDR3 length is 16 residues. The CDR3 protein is CASSLYAGTPHNEQFF. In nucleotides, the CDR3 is TGTGCCAGCAGCCTCTATGCCGGGACCCCTCACAATGAGCAGTTCTTC.

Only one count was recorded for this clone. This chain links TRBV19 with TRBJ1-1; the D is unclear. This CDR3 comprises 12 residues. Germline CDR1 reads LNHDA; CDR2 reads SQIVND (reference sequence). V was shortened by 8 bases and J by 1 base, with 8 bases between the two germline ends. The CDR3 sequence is CASRHQNTEAFF. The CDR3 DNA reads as TGTGCCAGTCGTCACCAGAACACTGAAGCTTTCTTT. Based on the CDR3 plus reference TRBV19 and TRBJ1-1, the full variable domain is DGGITQSPKYLFRKEGQNVTLSCEQNLNHDAMYWYRQDPGQGLRLIYYSQIVNDFQKGDIAEGYSVSREKKESFPLTVTSAQKNPTAFYLCASRHQNTEAFFGQGTRLTVV.

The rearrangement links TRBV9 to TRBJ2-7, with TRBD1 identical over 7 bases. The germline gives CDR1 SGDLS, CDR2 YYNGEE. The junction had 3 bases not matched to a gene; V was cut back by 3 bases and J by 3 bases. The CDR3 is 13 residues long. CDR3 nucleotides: TGTGCCAGCAGCGCCGGGACAGACTACGAGCAGTACTTC. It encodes CASSAGTDYEQYF.

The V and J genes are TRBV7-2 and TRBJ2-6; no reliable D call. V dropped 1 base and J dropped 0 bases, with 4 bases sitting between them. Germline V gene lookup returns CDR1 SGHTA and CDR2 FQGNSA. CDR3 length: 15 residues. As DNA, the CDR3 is TGTGCCAGCAGCTTAGGGGGCTCTGGGGCCAACGTCCTGACTTTC. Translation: CASSLGGSGANVLTF.

DNA for the CDR3: TGTGCCAGCAGCTTAGTCAGTGGGGTCACTGAAGCTTTCTTT. Protein: CASSLVSGVTEAFF. The chain uses TRBV7-9 and TRBJ1-1; no clear D gene. The CDR3 consists of 14 residues. V shed 1 base and J shed 4 bases, with 10 bases lying between them. Germline assignment: CDR1 SEHNR and CDR2 FQNEAQ (reference sequence).

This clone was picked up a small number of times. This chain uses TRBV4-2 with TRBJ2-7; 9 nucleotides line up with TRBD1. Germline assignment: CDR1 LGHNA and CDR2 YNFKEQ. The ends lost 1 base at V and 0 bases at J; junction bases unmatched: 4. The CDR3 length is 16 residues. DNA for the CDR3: TGTGCCAGCAGCCAAGCTTCGGGACAGGGCTCCTACGAGCAGTACTTC. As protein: CASSQASGQGSYEQYF.

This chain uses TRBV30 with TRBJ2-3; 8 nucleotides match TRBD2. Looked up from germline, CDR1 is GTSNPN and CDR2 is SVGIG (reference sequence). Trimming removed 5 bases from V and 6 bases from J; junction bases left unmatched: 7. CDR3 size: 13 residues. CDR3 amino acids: CAWSSGGADTQYF. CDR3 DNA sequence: TGTGCCTGGTCCTCGGGGGGGGCGGATACGCAGTATTTT.

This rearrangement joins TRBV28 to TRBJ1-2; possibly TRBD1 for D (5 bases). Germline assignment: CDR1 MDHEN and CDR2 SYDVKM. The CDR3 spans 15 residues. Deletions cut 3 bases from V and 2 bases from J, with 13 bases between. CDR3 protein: CASSFAGRYNYGYTF. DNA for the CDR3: TGTGCCAGCAGTTTTGCAGGGAGATACAACTATGGCTACACCTTC.

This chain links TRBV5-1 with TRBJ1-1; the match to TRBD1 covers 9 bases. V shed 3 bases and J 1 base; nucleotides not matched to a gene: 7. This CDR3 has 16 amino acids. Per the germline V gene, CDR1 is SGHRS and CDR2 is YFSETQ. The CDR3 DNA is TGCGCCAGCAGCTCCCCCCGGGGACAGGGGAACACTGAAGCTTTCTTT. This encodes CASSSPRGQGNTEAFF.

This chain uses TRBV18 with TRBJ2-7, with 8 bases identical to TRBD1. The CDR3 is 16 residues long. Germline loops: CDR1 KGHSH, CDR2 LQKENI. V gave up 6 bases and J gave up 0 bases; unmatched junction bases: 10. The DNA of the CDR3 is TGTGCCAGCTCCCTTACAGGGGGGATCCCCTCCTACGAGCAGTACTTC. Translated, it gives CASSLTGGIPSYEQYF. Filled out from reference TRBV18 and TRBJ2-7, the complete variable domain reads NAGVMQNPRHLVRRRGQEARLRCSPMKGHSHVYWYRQLPEEGLKFMVYLQKENIIDESGMPKERFSAEFPKEGPSILRIQQVVRGDSAAYFCASSLTGGIPSYEQYFGPGTRLTVT.

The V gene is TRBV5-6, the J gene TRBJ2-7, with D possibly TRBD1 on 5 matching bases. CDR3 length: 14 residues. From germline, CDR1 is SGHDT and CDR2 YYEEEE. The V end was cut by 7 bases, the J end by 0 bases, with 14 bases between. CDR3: CASCYRLHSYEQYF. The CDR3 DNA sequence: TGTGCCAGCTGTTACAGGTTACACTCCTACGAGCAGTACTTC.

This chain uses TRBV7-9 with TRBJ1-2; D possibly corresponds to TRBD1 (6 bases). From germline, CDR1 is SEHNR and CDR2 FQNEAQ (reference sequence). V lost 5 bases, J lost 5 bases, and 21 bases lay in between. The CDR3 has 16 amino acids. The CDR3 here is CASSPLMWGGVYGYTF. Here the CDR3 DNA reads TGTGCCAGCAGCCCCCTGATGTGGGGGGGCGTTTATGGCTACACCTTC.

CDR3 coding DNA: TGTGCCAGCAGTTTAGGGGTCGACAGGCGGAACTATGGCTACACCTTC. Translating it yields CASSLGVDRRNYGYTF. V gene TRBV27 combines with J gene TRBJ1-2; D perhaps matches TRBD1 (6 bases). Germline CDR1 is MNHEY and CDR2 is SMNVEV (reference sequence). CDR3 length equals 16 residues. With 2 bases removed from V and 2 bases from J, the gap between germline ends came to 15 bases.

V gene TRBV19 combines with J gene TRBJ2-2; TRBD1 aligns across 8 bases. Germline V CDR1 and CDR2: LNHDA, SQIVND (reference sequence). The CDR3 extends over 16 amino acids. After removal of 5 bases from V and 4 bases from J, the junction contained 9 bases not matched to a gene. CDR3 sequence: CASSPWTGRSTGELFF. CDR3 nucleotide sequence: TGTGCCAGTAGTCCCTGGACAGGGAGAAGCACCGGGGAGCTGTTTTTT.